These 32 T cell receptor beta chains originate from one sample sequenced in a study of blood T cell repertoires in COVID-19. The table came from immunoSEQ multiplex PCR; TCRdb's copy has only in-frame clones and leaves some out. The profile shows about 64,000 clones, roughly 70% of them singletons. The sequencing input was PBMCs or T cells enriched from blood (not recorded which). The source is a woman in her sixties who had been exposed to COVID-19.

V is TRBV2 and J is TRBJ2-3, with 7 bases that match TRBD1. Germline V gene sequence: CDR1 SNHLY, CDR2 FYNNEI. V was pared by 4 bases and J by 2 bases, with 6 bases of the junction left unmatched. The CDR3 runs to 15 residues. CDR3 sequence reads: CASSVTGRVTDTQYF. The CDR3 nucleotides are TGTGCCAGCAGTGTGACAGGGCGGGTCACAGATACGCAGTATTTT.

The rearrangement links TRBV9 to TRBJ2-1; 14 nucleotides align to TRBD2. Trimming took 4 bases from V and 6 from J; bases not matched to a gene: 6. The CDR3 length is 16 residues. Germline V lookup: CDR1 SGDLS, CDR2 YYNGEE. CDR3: CASSKHGLAGGNEQFF. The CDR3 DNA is TGTGCCAGCAGCAAACACGGACTAGCGGGGGGCAATGAGCAGTTCTTC.

In DNA, the CDR3 is TGTGCCAGTAGTATTCTTCGAAGGGGGAACTATGGCTACACCTTC. This translates into CASSILRRGNYGYTF. The chain is built from TRBV19 and TRBJ1-2, with a tentative D call TRBD1 (6 bases). CDR3 size: 15 residues. Per the germline V gene, CDR1 is LNHDA and CDR2 is SQIVND (reference sequence). V was cut by 3 bases and J by 2 bases, with 13 bases left in between.

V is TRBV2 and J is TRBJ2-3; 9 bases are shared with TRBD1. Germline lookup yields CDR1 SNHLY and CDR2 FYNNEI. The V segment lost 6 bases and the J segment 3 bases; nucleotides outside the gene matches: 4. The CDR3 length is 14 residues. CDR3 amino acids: CASRIGQGTDTQYF. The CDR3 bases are TGTGCCAGCAGAATCGGACAGGGGACAGATACGCAGTATTTT.

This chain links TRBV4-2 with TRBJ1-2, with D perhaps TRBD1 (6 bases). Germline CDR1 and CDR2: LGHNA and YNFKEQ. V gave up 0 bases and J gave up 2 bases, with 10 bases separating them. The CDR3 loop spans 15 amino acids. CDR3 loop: CASSQDLRGNYGYTF. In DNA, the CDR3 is TGTGCCAGCAGCCAAGACCTCAGGGGAAACTATGGCTACACCTTC.

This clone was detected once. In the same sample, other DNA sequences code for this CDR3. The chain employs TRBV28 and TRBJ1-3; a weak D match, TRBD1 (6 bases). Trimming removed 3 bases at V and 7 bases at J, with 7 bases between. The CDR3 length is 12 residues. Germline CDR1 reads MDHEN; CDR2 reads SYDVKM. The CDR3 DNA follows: TGTGCCAGCAGTTTTAGGGGGAACACCATATATTTT. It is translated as CASSFRGNTIYF.

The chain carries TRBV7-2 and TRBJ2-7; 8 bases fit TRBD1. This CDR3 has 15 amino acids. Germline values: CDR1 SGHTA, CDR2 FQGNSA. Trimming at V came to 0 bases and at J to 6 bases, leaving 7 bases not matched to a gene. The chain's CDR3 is CASSLAWTGTGEQYF. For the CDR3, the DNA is TGTGCCAGCAGCTTAGCCTGGACAGGGACCGGCGAGCAGTACTTC.

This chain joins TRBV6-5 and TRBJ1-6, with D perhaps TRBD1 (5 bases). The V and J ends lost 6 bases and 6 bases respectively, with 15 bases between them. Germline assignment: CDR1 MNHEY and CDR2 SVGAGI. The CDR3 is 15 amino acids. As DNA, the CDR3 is TGTGCCAGCAGCCTCCAGGGAAACCCTAATTCACCCCTCCACTTT. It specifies CASSLQGNPNSPLHF.

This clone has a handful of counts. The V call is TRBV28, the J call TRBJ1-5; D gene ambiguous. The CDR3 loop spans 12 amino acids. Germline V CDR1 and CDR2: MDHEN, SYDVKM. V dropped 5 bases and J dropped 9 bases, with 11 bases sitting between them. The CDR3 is CASSRRERPQHF. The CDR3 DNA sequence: TGTGCCAGCAGTAGAAGGGAGCGGCCCCAGCATTTT.

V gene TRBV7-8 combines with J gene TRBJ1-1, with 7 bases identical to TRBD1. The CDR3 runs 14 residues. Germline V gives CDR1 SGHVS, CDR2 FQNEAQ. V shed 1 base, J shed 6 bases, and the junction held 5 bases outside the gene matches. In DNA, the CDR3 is TGTGCCAGCAGCTTAGTAACAGGGGCCGCTGAAGCTTTCTTT. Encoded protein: CASSLVTGAAEAFF.

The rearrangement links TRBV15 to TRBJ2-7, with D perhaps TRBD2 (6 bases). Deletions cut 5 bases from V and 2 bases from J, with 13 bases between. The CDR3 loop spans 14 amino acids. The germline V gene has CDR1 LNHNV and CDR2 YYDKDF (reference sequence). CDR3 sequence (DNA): TGTGCCACCAGCCCGGGACTGTCGACCTACGAGCAGTACTTC. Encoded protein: CATSPGLSTYEQYF.

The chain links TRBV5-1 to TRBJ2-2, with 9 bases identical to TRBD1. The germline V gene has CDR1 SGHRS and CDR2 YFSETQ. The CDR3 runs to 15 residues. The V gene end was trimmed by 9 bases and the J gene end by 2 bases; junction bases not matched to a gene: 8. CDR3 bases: TGCGCCACCCGGAGTACAGGGGGCAACACCGGGGAGCTGTTTTTT. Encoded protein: CATRSTGGNTGELFF.

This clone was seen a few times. CDR3 DNA: TGTGCCAGCTTGCAACCGGGACAGGGGAACATTCAGTACTTC. Protein sequence: CASLQPGQGNIQYF. This chain links TRBV6-5 with TRBJ2-4, with 10 bases that match TRBD1. The CDR3 sequence is 14 residues long. Germline V gene lookup returns CDR1 MNHEY and CDR2 SVGAGI. The V gene end was trimmed by 8 bases and the J gene end by 7 bases; junction bases not matched to a gene: 8.

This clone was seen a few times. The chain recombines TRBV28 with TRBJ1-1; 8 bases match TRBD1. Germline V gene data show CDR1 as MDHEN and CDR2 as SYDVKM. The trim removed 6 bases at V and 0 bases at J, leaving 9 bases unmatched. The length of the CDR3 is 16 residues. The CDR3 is CASSPWTGPMNTEAFF. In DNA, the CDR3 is TGTGCCAGCAGCCCCTGGACAGGGCCCATGAACACTGAAGCTTTCTTT.

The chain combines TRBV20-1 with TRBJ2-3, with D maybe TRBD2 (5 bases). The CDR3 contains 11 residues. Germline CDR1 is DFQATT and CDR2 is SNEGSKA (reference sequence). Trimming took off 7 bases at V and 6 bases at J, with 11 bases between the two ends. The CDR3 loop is CSGRGRDTQYF. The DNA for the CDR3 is TGCAGTGGACGGGGAAGGGATACGCAGTATTTT.

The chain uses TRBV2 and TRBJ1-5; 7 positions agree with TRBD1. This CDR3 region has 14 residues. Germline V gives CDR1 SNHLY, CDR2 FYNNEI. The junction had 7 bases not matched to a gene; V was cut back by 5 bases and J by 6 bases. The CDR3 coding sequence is TGTGCCAGCAGTACACAGGGGACCGGTCAGCCCCAGCATTTT. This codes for CASSTQGTGQPQHF.

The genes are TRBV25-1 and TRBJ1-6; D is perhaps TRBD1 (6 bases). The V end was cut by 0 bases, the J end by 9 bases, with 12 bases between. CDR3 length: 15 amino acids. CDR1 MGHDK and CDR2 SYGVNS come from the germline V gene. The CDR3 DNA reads TGTGCCAGCAGTGAATACACAGGGAAGGCTTCACCCCTCCACTTT. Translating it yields CASSEYTGKASPLHF.

This chain's CDR3 is CASSLAQGGGMDTEAFF. CDR3 in DNA: TGTGCCAGCAGCTTGGCCCAAGGGGGCGGGATGGACACTGAAGCTTTCTTT. The chain employs TRBV5-5 and TRBJ1-1, with TRBD1 matching over 7 bases. Germline V lookup: CDR1 SGHKS, CDR2 YYEKEE (reference sequence). After removal of 0 bases from V and 3 bases from J, the junction contained 11 bases not matched to a gene. The CDR3 spans 17 residues.

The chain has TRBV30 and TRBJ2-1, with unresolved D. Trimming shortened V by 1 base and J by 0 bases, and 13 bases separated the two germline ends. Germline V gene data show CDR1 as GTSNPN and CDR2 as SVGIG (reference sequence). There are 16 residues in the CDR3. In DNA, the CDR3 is TGTGCCTGGAGTGGTGCGAAGATTAGCTCCTACAATGAGCAGTTCTTC. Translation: CAWSGAKISSYNEQFF.

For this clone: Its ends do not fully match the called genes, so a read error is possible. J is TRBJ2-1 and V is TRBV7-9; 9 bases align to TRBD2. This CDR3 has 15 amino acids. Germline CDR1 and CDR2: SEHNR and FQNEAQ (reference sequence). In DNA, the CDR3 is TGTGCCAGCAGCTTAGGGACTAGCGCATACAATGAGCAATTCTTC. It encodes CASSLGTSAYNEQFF.

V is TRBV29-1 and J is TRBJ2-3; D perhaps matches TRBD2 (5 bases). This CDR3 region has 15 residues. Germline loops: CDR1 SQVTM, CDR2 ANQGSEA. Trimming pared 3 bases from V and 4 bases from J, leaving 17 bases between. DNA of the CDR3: TGCAGCGTTGACAGCCCCGGGGAGCCGCCAGATACGCAGTATTTT. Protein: CSVDSPGEPPDTQYF.

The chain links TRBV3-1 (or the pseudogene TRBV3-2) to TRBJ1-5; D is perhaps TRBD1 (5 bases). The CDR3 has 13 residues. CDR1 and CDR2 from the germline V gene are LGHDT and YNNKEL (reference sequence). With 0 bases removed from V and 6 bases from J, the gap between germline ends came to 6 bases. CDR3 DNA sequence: TGTGCCAGCAGCCAAGATCAGGGTCAGCCCCAGCATTTT. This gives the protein CASSQDQGQPQHF.

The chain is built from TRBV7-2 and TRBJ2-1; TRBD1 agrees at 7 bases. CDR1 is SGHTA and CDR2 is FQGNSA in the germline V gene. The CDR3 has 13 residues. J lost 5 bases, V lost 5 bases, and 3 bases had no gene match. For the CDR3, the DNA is TGTGCCAGCAGCGTGGACAGGAACAATGAGCAGTTCTTC. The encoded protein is CASSVDRNNEQFF.

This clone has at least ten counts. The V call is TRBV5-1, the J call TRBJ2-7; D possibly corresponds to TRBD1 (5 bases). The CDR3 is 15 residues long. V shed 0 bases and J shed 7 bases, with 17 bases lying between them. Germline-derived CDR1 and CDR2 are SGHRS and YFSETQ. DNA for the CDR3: TGCGCCAGCAGCTTGGCCGGGCAGGGTTTGGGGGAGCAGTACTTC. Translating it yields CASSLAGQGLGEQYF.

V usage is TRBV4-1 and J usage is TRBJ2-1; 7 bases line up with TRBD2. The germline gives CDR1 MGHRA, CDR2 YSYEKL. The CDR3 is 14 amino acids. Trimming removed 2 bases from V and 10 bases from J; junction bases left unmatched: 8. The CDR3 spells CASSQRNPSGEQFF. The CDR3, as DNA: TGCGCCAGCAGCCAACGTAATCCTAGCGGAGAGCAGTTCTTC.

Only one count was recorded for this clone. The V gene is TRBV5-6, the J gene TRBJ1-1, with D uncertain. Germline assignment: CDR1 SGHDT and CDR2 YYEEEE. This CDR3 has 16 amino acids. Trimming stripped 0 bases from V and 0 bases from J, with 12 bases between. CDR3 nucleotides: TGTGCCAGCAGCTTGGCCGGGGTGAGCATGAACACTGAAGCTTTCTTT. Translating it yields CASSLAGVSMNTEAFF.

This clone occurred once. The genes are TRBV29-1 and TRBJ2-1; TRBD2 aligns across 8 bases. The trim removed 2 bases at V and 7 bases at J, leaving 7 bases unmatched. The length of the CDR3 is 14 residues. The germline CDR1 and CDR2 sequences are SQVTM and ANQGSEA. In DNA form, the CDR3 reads TGCAGCGTTGAATTTTTCGGCGGGAGGAATGAGCAGTTCTTC. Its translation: CSVEFFGGRNEQFF.

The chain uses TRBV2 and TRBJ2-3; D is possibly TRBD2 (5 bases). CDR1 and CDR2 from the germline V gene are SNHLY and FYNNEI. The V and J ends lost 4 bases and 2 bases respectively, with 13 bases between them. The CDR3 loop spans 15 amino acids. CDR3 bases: TGTGCCAGCAGTGTCCGTGACTACACCACAGATACGCAGTATTTT. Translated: CASSVRDYTTDTQYF.

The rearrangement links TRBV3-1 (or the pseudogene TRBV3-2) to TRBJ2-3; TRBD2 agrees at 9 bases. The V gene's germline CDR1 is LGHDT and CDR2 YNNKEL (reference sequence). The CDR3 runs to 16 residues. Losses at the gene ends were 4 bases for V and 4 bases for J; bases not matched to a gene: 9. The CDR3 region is CASSRRSGRSADTQYF. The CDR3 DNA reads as TGTGCCAGCAGCCGGCGTAGCGGGAGAAGCGCAGATACGCAGTATTTT.

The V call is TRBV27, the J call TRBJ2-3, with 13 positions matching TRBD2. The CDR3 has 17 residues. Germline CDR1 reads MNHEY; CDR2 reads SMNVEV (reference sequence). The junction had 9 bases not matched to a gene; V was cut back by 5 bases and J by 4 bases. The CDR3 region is CASSKTSGGLAADTQYF. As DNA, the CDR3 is TGTGCCAGCAGTAAGACTAGCGGGGGGCTAGCGGCAGATACGCAGTATTTT.

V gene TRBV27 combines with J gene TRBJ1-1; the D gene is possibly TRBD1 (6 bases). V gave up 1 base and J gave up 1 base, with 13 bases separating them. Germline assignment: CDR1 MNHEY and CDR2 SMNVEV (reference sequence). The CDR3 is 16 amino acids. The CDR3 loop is CASSLYGQWGNTEAFF. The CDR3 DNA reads TGTGCCAGCAGTTTATACGGACAGTGGGGGAACACTGAAGCTTTCTTT.

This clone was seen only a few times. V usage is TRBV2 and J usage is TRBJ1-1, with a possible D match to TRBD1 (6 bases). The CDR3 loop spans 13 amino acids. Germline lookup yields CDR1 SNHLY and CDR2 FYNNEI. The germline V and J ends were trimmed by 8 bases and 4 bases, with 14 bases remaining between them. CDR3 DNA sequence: TGTGCCAGCGGGAACAGGGTATTCACTGAAGCTTTCTTT. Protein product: CASGNRVFTEAFF.